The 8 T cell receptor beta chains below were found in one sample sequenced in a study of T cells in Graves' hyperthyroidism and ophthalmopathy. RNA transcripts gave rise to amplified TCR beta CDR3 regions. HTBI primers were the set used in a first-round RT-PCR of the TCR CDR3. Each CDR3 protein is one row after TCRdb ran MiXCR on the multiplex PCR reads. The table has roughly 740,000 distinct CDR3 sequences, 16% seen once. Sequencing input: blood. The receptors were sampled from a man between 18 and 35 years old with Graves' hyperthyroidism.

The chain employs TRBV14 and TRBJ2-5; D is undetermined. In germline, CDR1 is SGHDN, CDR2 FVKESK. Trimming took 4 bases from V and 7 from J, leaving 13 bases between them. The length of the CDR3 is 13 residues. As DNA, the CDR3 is TGTGCCAGCAGCCTGGAACCCCGGCGGACCCAGTACTTC. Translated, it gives CASSLEPRRTQYF.

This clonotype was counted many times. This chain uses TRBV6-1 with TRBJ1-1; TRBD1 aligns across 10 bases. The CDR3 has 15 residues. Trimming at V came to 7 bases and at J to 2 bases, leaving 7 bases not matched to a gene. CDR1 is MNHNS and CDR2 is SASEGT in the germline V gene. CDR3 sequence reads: CASIKVTGGNTEAFF. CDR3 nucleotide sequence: TGTGCCAGCATTAAAGTGACAGGGGGCAACACTGAAGCTTTCTTT.

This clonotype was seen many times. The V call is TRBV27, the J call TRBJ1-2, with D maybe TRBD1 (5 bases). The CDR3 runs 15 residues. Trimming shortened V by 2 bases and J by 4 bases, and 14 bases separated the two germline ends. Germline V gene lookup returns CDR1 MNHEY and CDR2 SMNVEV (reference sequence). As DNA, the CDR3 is TGTGCCAGCAGTTTAGGGGCAGAGGCAGGCTATGGCTACACCTTC. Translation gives CASSLGAEAGYGYTF.

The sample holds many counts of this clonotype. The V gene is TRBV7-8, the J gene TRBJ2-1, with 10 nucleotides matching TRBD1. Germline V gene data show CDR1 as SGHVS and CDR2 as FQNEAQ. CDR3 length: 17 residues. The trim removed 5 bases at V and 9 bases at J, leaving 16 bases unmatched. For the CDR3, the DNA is TGTGCCAGCAGCGCCCCCGGGACAGGGGCCCTGAGGCGTGAGCAGTTCTTC. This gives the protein CASSAPGTGALRREQFF.

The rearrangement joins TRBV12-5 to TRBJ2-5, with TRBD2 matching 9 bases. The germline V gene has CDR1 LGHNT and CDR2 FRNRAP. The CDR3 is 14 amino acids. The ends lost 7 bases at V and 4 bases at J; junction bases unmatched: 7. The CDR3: CASALSGRIETQYF. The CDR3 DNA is TGTGCTAGTGCCCTAAGCGGGAGGATAGAGACCCAGTACTTC.

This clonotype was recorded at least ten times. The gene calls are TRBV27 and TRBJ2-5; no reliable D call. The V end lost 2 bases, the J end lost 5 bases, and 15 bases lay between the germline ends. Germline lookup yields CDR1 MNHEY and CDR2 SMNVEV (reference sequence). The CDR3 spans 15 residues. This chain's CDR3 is CASSLVPYGEETQYF. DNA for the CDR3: TGTGCCAGCAGTTTAGTACCATATGGTGAGGAGACCCAGTACTTC.

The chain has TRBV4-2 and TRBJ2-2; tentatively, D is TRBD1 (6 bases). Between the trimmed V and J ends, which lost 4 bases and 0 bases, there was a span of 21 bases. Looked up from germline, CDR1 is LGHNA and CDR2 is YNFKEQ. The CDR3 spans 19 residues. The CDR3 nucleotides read TGTGCCAGCAGCCCGGTGACAGGCCAGGGCGAAACGAACACCGGGGAGCTGTTTTTT. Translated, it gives CASSPVTGQGETNTGELFF.

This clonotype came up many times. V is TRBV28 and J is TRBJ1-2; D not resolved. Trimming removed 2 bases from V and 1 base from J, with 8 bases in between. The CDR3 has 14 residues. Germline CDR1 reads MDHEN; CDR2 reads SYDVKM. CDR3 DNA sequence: TGTGCCAGCAGTTTAATCAAGTTTAACTATGGCTACACCTTC. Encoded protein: CASSLIKFNYGYTF.